This T cell receptor (beta chain) was documented in a study of T cell responses to AZD1222 COVID-19 vaccine. Whole-study findings and limits: It should be noted that donors were predominantly white British and more often female, and clonal diversity was possibly underestimated. Baseline serostatus was positive in only a handful of AZD1222 recipients. An increase in Spike-specific TCR breadth and depth was observed after two AZD1222 doses.

This clone was observed a single time. Its matching antigen is unknown. The CDR3 length is 16 residues. The junction had 12 bases not matched to a gene; V was cut back by 4 bases and J by 5 bases. CDR1 is SGHVS and CDR2 is FQNEAQ in the germline V gene. The method was immunoSEQ multiplex PCR; TCRdb's version includes in-frame clones alone and lacks a portion of them. The sample lists 160,000 or so clones; approximately 90% were seen once. The chain links TRBV7-8 to TRBJ1-1; the match to TRBD1 covers 8 bases. The sequence derives from an adult who received the AZD1222 COVID-19 vaccine. The sequencing here drew on peripheral blood, taken 28 days after the second AZD1222 dose. For the CDR3, the DNA is TGTGCCAGCAGCTCAACCCCGGACAGGGCAACAACTGAAGCTTTCTTT. Protein sequence: CASSSTPDRATTEAFF.